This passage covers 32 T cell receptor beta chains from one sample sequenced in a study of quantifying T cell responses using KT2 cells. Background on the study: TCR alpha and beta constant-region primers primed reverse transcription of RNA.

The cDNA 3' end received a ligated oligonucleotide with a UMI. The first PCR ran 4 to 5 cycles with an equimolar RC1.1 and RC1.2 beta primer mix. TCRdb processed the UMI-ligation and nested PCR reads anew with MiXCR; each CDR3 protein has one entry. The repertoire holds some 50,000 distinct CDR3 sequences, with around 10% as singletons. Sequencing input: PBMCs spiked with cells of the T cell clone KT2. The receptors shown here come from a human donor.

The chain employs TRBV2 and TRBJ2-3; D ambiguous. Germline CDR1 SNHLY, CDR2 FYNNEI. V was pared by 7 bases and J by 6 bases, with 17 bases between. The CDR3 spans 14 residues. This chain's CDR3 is CASTLGIGGDTQYF. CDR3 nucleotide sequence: TGTGCCAGCACCCTAGGGATAGGTGGGGATACGCAGTATTTT.

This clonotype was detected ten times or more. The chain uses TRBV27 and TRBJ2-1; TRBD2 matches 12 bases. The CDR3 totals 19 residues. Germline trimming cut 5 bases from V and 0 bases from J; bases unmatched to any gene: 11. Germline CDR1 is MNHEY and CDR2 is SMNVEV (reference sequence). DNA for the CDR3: TGTGCCAGCAGTCCGCGACTAGCGGGGGCCACGAGCTCCTACAATGAGCAGTTCTTC. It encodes CASSPRLAGATSSYNEQFF.

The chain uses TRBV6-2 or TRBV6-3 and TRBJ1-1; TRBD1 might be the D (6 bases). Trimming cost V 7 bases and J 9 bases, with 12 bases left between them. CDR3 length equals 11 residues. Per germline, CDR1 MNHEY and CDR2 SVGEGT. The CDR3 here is CASKRDTKAFF. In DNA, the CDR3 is TGTGCCAGCAAAAGGGACACAAAAGCTTTCTTT.

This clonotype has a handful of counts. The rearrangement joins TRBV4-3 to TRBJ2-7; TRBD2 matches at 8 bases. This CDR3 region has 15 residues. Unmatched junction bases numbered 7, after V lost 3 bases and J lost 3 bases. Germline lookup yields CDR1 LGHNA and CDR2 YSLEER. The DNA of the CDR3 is TGCGCCAGCAGCCAGAGACTAGCGAGAGACTACGAGCAGTACTTC. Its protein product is CASSQRLARDYEQYF.

In DNA form, the CDR3 reads TGTGCCAGCAGTCCAGGGCGGTCCTTTGGGAAAAAACTGTTTTTT. Protein sequence: CASSPGRSFGKKLFF. The chain couples TRBV2 to TRBJ1-4; tentative D call: TRBD1 (5 bases). Germline V CDR1 and CDR2: SNHLY, FYNNEI. CDR3 length: 15 amino acids. V lost 5 bases, J lost 9 bases, and 19 bases lay in between.

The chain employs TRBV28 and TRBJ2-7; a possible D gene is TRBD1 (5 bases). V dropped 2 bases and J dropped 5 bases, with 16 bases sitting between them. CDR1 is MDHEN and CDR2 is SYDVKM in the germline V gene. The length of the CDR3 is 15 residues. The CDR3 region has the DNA TGTGCCAGCAGTTTAGCCCGGAGTACAGGTAACGAGCAGTACTTC. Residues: CASSLARSTGNEQYF.

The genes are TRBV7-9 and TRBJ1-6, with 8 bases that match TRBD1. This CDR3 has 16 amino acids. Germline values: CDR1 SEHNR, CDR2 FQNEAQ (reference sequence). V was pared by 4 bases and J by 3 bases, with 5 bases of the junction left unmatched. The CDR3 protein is CASSSGTGFYNSPLHF. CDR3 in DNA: TGTGCCAGCAGCTCCGGGACAGGTTTCTATAATTCACCCCTCCACTTT. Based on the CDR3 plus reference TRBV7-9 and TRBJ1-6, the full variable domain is DTGVSQNPRHKITKRGQNVTFRCDPISEHNRLYWYRQTLGQGPEFLTYFQNEAQLEKSRLLSDRFSAERPKGSFSTLEIQRTEQGDSAMYLCASSSGTGFYNSPLHFGNGTRLTVT.

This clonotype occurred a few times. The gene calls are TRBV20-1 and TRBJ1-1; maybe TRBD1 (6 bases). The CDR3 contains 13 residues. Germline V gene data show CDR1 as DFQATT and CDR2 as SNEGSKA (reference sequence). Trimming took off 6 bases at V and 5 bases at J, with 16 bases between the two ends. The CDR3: CSALGQLGTEAFF. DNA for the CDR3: TGCAGTGCCCTAGGACAGTTGGGGACTGAAGCTTTCTTT.

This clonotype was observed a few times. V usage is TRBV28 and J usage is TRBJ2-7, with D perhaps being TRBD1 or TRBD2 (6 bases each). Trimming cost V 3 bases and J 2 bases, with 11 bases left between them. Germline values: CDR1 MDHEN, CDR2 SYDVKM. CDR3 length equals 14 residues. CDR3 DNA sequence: TGTGCCAGCAGTTTTGGGGGGCCCACCTACGAGCAGTACTTC. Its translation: CASSFGGPTYEQYF.

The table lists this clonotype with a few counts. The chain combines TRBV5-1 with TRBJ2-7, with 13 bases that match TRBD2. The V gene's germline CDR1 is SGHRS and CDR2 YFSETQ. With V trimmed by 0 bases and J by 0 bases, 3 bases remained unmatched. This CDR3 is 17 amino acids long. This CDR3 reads CASSLGLAGGPSYEQYF. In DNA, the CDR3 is TGCGCCAGCAGCTTGGGACTAGCGGGGGGACCCTCCTACGAGCAGTACTTC. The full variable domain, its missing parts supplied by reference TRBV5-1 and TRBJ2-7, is KAGVTQTPRYLIKTRGQQVTLSCSPISGHRSVSWYQQTPGQGLQFLFEYFSETQRNKGNFPGRFSGRQFSNSRSEMNVSTLELGDSALYLCASSLGLAGGPSYEQYFGPGTRLTVT.

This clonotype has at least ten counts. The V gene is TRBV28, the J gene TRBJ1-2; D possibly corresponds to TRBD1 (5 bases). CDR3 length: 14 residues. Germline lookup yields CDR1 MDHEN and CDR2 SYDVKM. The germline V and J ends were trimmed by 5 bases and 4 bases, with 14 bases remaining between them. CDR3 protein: CASSIGHLFYGYTF. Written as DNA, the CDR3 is TGTGCCAGCAGTATCGGACACCTTTTCTATGGCTACACCTTC.

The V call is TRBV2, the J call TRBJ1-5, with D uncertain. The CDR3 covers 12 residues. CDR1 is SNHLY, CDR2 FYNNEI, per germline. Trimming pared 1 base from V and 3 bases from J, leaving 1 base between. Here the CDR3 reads CASSEDNQPQHF. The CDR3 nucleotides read TGTGCCAGCAGTGAAGACAATCAGCCCCAGCATTTT.

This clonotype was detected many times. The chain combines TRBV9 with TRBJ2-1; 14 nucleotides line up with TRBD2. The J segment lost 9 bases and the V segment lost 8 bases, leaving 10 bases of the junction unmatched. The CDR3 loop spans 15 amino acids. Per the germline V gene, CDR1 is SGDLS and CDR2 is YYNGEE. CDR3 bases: TGTGCCAGGGGACCAAGACTAGCGGGAGGGGGTGAGCAGTTCTTC. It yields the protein CARGPRLAGGGEQFF.

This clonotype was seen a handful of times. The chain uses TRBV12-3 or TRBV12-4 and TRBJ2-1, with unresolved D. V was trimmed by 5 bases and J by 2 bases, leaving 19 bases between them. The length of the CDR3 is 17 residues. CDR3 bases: TGTGCCAGCAGTCCGCCCCTAAGGAGCGCCCCCTACAATGAGCAGTTCTTC. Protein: CASSPPLRSAPYNEQFF.

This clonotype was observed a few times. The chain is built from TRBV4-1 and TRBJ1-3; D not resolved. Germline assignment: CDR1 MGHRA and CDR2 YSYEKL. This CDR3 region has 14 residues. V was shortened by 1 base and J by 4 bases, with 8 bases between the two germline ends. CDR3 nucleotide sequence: TGCGCCAGCAGCCAAGGGGGATTAGGAAACACCATATATTTT. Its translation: CASSQGGLGNTIYF.

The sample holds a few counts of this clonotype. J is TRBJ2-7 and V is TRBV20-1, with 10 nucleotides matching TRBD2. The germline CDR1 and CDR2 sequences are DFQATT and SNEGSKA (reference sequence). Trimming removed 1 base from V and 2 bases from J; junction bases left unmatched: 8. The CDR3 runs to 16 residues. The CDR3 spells CSARVAGGFGAYEQYF. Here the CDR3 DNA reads TGCAGTGCTAGAGTAGCGGGAGGTTTTGGGGCCTACGAGCAGTACTTC.

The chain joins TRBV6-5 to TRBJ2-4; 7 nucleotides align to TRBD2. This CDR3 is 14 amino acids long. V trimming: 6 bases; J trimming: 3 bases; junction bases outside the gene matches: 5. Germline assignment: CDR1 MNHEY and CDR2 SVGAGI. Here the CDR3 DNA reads TGTGCCAGCAGAGAGCGGGGAGTCAAAAACATTCAGTACTTC. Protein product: CASRERGVKNIQYF.

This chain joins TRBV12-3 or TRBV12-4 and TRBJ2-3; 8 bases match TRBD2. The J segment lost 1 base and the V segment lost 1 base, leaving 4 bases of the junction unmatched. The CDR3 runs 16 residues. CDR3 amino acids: CASSLGYSGGTDTQYF. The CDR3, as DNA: TGTGCCAGCAGTTTAGGATATAGCGGGGGCACAGATACGCAGTATTTT.

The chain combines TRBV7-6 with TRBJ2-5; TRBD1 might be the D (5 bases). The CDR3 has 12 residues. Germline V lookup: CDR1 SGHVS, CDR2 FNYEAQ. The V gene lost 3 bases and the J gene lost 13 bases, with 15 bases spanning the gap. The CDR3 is CASSFIGAQWYF. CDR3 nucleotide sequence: TGTGCCAGCAGCTTTATAGGGGCACAGTGGTACTTC.

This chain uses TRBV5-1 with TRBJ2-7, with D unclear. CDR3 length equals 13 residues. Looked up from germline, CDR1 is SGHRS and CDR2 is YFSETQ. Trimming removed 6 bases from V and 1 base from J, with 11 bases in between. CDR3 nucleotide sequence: TGCGCCAGCAAAACATCACTTTCCTACGAGCAGTACTTC. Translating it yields CASKTSLSYEQYF.

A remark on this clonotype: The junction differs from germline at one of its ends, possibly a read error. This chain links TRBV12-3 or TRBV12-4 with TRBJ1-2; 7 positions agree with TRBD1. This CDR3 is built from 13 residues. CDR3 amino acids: CASRLDRATGYTF. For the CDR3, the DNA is TGTGCCAGCAGATTAGACAGGGCTACTGGCTACACCTTC.

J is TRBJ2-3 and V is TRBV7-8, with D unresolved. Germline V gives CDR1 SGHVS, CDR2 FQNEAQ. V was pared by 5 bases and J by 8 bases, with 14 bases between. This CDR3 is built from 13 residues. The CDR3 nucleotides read TGTGCCAGCAGCCCCGGGCTACTCACTACGCAGTATTTT. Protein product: CASSPGLLTTQYF. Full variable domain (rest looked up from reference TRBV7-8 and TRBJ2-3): GAGVSQSPRYKVAKRGQDVALRCDPISGHVSLFWYQQALGQGPEFLTYFQNEAQLDKSGLPSDRFFAERPEGSVSTLKIQRTQQEDSAVYLCASSPGLLTTQYFGPGTRLTVL.

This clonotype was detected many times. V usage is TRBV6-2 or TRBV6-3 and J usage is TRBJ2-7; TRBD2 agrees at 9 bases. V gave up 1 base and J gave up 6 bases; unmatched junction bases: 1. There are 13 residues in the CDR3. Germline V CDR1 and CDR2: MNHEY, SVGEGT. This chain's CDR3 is CASSYLTSGEQYF. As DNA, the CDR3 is TGTGCCAGCAGTTACTTGACTAGCGGCGAGCAGTACTTC.

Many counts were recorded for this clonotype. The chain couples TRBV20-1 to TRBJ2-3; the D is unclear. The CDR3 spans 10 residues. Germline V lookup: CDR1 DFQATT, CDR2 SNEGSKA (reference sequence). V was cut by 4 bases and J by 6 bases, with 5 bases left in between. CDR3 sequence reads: CSAIGDTQYF. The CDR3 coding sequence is TGCAGTGCTATCGGGGATACGCAGTATTTT.

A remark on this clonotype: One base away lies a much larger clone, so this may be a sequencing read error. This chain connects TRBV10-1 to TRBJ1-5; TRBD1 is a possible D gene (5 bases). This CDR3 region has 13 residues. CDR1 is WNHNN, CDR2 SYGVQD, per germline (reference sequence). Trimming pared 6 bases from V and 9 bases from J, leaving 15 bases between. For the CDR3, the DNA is TGCGCCAGCAGGGAAAGGGGAGACCGGCCCCAGCATTTT. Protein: CASRERGDRPQHF.

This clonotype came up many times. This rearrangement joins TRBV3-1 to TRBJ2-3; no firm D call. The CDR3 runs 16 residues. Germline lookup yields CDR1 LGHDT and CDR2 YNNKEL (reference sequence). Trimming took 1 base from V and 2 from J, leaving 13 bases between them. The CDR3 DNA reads TGTGCCAGCAGCCAAGTGTCTGGTCCGGTCACAGATACGCAGTATTTT. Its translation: CASSQVSGPVTDTQYF.

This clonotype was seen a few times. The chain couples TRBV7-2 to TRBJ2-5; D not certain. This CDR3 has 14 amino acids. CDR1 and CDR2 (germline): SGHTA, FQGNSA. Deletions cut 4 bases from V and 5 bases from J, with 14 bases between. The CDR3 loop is CASSSFAGRETQYF. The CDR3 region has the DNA TGTGCCAGCAGCTCTTTTGCTGGGCGCGAGACCCAGTACTTC.

CDR3 loop: CATSVGGRGTYNEQFF. In DNA form, the CDR3 reads TGTGCCACCAGTGTCGGTGGGAGGGGTACCTACAATGAGCAGTTCTTC. This chain joins TRBV24-1 and TRBJ2-1, with TRBD2 matching 7 bases. CDR1 and CDR2 from the germline V gene are KGHDR and SFDVKD. With V trimmed by 5 bases and J by 2 bases, 8 bases remained unmatched. This CDR3 contains 16 residues.

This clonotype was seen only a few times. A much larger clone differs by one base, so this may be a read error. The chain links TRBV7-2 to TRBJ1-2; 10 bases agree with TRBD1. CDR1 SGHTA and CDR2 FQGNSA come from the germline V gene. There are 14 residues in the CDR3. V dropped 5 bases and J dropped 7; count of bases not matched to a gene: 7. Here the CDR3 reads CASSIGDRGVGYTF. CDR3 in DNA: TGTGCCAGCAGCATAGGGGACAGGGGTGTTGGCTACACCTTC.

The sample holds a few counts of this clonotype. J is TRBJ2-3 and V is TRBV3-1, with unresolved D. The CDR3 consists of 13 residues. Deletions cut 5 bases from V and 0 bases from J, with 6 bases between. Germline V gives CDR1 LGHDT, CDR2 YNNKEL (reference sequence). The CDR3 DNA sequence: TGTGCCAGCAGCGGGGATAGCACAGATACGCAGTATTTT. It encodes CASSGDSTDTQYF.

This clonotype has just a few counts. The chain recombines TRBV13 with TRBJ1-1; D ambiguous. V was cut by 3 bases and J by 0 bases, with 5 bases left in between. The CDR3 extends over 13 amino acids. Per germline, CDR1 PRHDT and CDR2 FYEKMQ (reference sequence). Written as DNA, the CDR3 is TGTGCCAGCAGCTTTCGGTTGAACACTGAAGCTTTCTTT. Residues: CASSFRLNTEAFF.

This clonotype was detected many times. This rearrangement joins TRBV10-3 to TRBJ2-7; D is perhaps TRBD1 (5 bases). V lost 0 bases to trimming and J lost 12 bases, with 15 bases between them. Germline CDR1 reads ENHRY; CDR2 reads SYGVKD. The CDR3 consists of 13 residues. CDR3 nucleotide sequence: TGTGCCATCAGTGAGTCGGGCAGTCCTGGGGCGTACTTC. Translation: CAISESGSPGAYF.